This entry lists 13 T cell receptor beta chains sequenced from one sample in a study of blood T cell repertoires in COVID-19. Sequenced by immunoSEQ multiplex PCR; TCRdb stores in-frame clones only, minus some. The sample gives approximately 97,000 clones, approximately 84% of which show up once; around 10% is in the top ten. The sequencing sample was made of peripheral blood. These TCRs come from a man in his forties or fifties with active or convalescent COVID-19.

The chain employs TRBV30 and TRBJ1-5, with TRBD1 matching over 7 bases. After removal of 2 bases from V and 0 bases from J, the junction contained 13 bases not matched to a gene. Germline loops: CDR1 GTSNPN, CDR2 SVGIG (reference sequence). This CDR3 has 18 residues. This CDR3 is CAWSTPGQTFYSNQPQHF. CDR3 bases: TGTGCCTGGAGTACACCGGGACAGACCTTTTATAGCAATCAGCCCCAGCATTTT.

The chain uses TRBV11-2 and TRBJ1-4; weak D call: TRBD1 (5 bases). The germline CDR1 and CDR2 sequences are SGHAT and FQNNGV. V shed 1 base and J shed 5 bases, with 14 bases lying between them. The CDR3 runs to 16 residues. CDR3 coding DNA: TGTGCCAGCAGCTTAGCTATGACAGTCCAAAATGAAAAACTGTTTTTT. This encodes CASSLAMTVQNEKLFF.

This chain links TRBV21-1 with TRBJ2-7; the DNA was not used to check the table's D call, TRBD2. TRBV21-1 is a documented pseudogene. This CDR3 has 15 amino acids. The CDR3 nucleotides are TGTGCCAGCAGCAAGGCTGGGGGGAGGCCCTACGAGCAGTACTTC. Translating gives CASSKAGGRPYEQYF.

This chain joins TRBV5-4 and TRBJ1-2, with D hard to call. This CDR3 spans 15 amino acids. Trimming left V 1 base short and J 4 bases short, with 14 bases between. Germline lookup yields CDR1 SGHNT and CDR2 YYREEE (reference sequence). The CDR3 bases are TGTGCCAGCAGCTTGTTGGGAGGGTTGGGCTATGGCTACACCTTC. It specifies CASSLLGGLGYGYTF.

The rearrangement links TRBV5-1 to TRBJ1-5, with D perhaps matching TRBD1 (5 bases). The germline CDR1 and CDR2 sequences are SGHRS and YFSETQ. Trimming removed 0 bases at V and 7 bases at J, with 11 bases between. CDR3 length: 14 amino acids. CDR3 loop: CASSLVGEGQPQHF. In DNA, the CDR3 is TGCGCCAGCAGCTTGGTGGGGGAGGGACAGCCCCAGCATTTT.

The V call is TRBV14, the J call TRBJ2-2; a weak D match, TRBD2 (5 bases). Germline assignment: CDR1 SGHDN and CDR2 FVKESK. The CDR3 covers 14 residues. V lost 4 bases and J lost 6, with 12 bases in between. CDR3 DNA sequence: TGTGCCAGCAGCCCCCGTAGTAGCGCCGGGGAGCTGTTTTTT. As protein: CASSPRSSAGELFF.

The rearrangement joins TRBV6-2 or TRBV6-3 to TRBJ2-7, with a tentative D call TRBD1 (6 bases). There are 15 residues in the CDR3. The V gene's germline CDR1 is MNHEY and CDR2 SVGEGT. Trimming left V 6 bases short and J 3 bases short, with 18 bases between. This chain's CDR3 is CASSRIQTGNYEQYF. For the CDR3, the DNA is TGTGCCAGCAGCCGTATACAGACAGGCAACTACGAGCAGTACTTC.

This clone was observed once. V and J are TRBV5-6 and TRBJ1-6, with TRBD1 identical over 7 bases. In germline, CDR1 is SGHDT, CDR2 YYEEEE. This CDR3 region has 14 residues. The V gene end was trimmed by 4 bases and the J gene end by 7 bases; junction bases not matched to a gene: 5. CDR3 amino acids: CASSLTGRNSPLHF. The CDR3 DNA reads as TGTGCCAGCAGCCTGACAGGGCGGAATTCACCCCTCCACTTT.

The chain is built from TRBV5-1 and TRBJ2-3; 8 bases align to TRBD2. After removal of 6 bases from V and 2 bases from J, the junction contained 11 bases not matched to a gene. Germline assignment: CDR1 SGHRS and CDR2 YFSETQ. The CDR3 runs 16 residues. Here the CDR3 reads CASTREGGGLTDTQYF. As DNA, the CDR3 is TGCGCCAGCACTCGTGAGGGCGGGGGGCTCACAGATACGCAGTATTTT. The variable domain in full, with the rest retrieved from reference TRBV5-1 and TRBJ2-3, is KAGVTQTPRYLIKTRGQQVTLSCSPISGHRSVSWYQQTPGQGLQFLFEYFSETQRNKGNFPGRFSGRQFSNSRSEMNVSTLELGDSALYLCASTREGGGLTDTQYFGPGTRLTVL.

This clone was seen ten or more times. V is TRBV28 and J is TRBJ2-7, with 8 bases lining up with TRBD2. From germline, CDR1 is MDHEN and CDR2 SYDVKM. With V trimmed by 6 bases and J by 4 bases, 5 bases remained unmatched. The CDR3 has 13 residues. Here the CDR3 DNA reads TGTGCCAGCAGCCCCGGGGGGGGTTACGAGCAGTACTTC. Encoded protein: CASSPGGGYEQYF.

The genes are TRBV18 and TRBJ1-4; TRBD1 agrees at 7 bases. The germline V gene has CDR1 KGHSH and CDR2 LQKENI. V trimming: 5 bases; J trimming: 14 bases; junction bases outside the gene matches: 11. The CDR3 sequence is 13 residues long. The CDR3, as DNA: TGTGCCAGCTCAACACAGGGGACCGGGAGTCTGTTTTTT. It encodes CASSTQGTGSLFF.

The rearrangement links TRBV7-2 to TRBJ2-5, with a tentative D call TRBD2 (6 bases). Germline CDR1 is SGHTA and CDR2 is FQGNSA. The length of the CDR3 is 15 residues. The ends were cut back, 4 bases at V and 2 bases at J, with 14 bases in the middle. The CDR3: CASSSYRDFQETQYF. The CDR3 DNA follows: TGTGCCAGCAGCTCGTATCGGGACTTTCAAGAGACCCAGTACTTC.

The rearrangement joins TRBV29-1 to TRBJ1-5, with D unresolved. Trimming removed 6 bases from V and 2 bases from J, with 11 bases in between. The CDR3 runs 13 residues. Germline values: CDR1 SQVTM, CDR2 ANQGSEA. CDR3 DNA sequence: TGCAGCGTAGGCGGCGCAGGCAATCAGCCCCAGCATTTT. It yields the protein CSVGGAGNQPQHF.